This T cell receptor beta chain was observed in a study of cytomegalovirus exposure and HLA in healthy donors. The PCR ran on 60 Vbeta and 13 Jbeta primers. Some clones are missing from TCRdb's copy, which holds only in-frame ones; the method was immunoSEQ multiplex PCR. The sample records 150,000 to 190,000 clones, approximately 81% being singletons. Turning to this clone: Its antigen is currently unknown.

Germline-derived CDR1 and CDR2 are SGHNT and YYREEE (reference sequence). Germline trimming cut 1 base from V and 4 bases from J; bases unmatched to any gene: 4. The CDR3 has 15 residues. General study findings and limits: Researchers had no immune exposure information except CMV serostatus available. TCR beta sequences reportedly predicted most subjects' HLA-A and HLA-B alleles accurately. Some V segments could not be told apart, so they were left out, TRBV6-2 and TRBV6-3 among them.

The sequence was collected from a man aged 18 to 35 in good health and CMV-seronegative. Sequenced material: PBMCs. This chain joins TRBV5-4 and TRBJ2-3; 9 nucleotides line up with TRBD2. DNA for the CDR3: TGTGCCAGCAGCTTGTACGGCGGGAGGGCAGATACGCAGTATTTT. Translation: CASSLYGGRADTQYF.